This is a list of T cell receptor beta chains from one sample in a study of T cell responses to AZD1222 COVID-19 vaccine. Profiling relied on immunoSEQ multiplex PCR, and the TCRdb table lists in-frame clones only, not all of them. This sample yields roughly 140,000 clones, of which more than 85% are seen a single time; 2.5% to 4% belongs to the top ten. The sample consisted of peripheral blood, taken 28 days after the second AZD1222 dose. These TCRs come from an adult who received the AZD1222 COVID-19 vaccine. The CDR3 runs from the conserved cysteine through the conserved F or W. D genes are given only for firm matches. Size is stated for part of the rows, as once, few or many counts, or as a class when the clone is expanded.

- TRBJ2-7 TRBV3-1/TRBV3-2 TRBD1 CASSQGQGVDYEQYF TGTGCCAGCAGCCAAGGACAGGGGGTTGACTACGAGCAGTACTTC
- TRBJ2-3 TRBV29-1 - CSVDPAVDTQYF TGCAGCGTTGATCCGGCGGTAGATACGCAGTATTTT
- TRBJ2-7 TRBV3-1/TRBV3-2 TRBD2 CASSRRGVEEGGQYF TGTGCCAGCAGCCGTCGGGGGGTGGAAGAAGGAGGGCAGTACTTC
- TRBJ2-7 TRBV6-2/TRBV6-3 TRBD2 CASSPGSRLAELTYEQYF TGTGCCAGCAGCCCTGGAAGCCGACTAGCGGAACTCACCTACGAGCAGTACTTC
- TRBJ2-3 TRBV7-9 - CASSLGGPDTQYF TGTGCCAGCAGCTTAGGGGGCCCGGATACGCAGTATTTT
- TRBJ2-7 TRBV14 - CASSHTFKHSYEQYF TGTGCCAGCAGCCACACCTTCAAACACTCCTACGAGCAGTACTTC
- TRBJ1-5 TRBV2 - CASSEHGQGNQPQHF TGTGCCAGCAGTGAACACGGGCAGGGTAATCAGCCCCAGCATTTT
- TRBJ1-2 TRBV24-1 - CATSDPTGFYGYTF TGTGCCACCAGTGATCCAACAGGGTTCTATGGCTACACCTTC
- TRBJ2-7 TRBV6-5 - CASSNRNEQYF TGTGCCAGCAGCAACAGGAACGAGCAGTACTTC
- TRBJ2-7 TRBV10-3 - CAISEMSSVSYEQYF TGTGCCATCAGTGAGATGAGTAGCGTCTCCTACGAGCAGTACTTC
once TRBJ2-1 TRBV4-1 TRBD1 CASSPKTGTTSEFF TGCGCCAGCAGCCCGAAGACAGGGACGACTTCAGAGTTCTTC
- TRBJ1-5 TRBV15 - CATSSLLEGQPQHF TGTGCCACCAGCAGCCTCCTGGAGGGGCAGCCCCAGCATTTT
- TRBJ2-5 TRBV28 TRBD1 CASSLLPGQGKETQYF TGTGCCAGCAGTTTACTCCCGGGACAGGGAAAAGAGACCCAGTACTTC
- TRBJ1-1 TRBV29-1 - CSVPGLFTEAFF TGCAGCGTTCCGGGCCTATTCACTGAAGCTTTCTTT
- TRBJ2-7 TRBV3-1/TRBV3-2 - CASSQQVKYEQYF TGTGCCAGCAGCCAACAGGTAAAGTACGAGCAGTACTTC
- TRBJ2-3 TRBV6-5 - CASSTRRDTQYF TGTGCCAGCAGTACCAGAAGAGATACGCAGTATTTT
- TRBJ2-5 TRBV5-6 TRBD1 CASSWTGGTVDKYF TGTGCCAGCAGTTGGACAGGAGGCACCGTGGATAAGTACTTC
- TRBJ1-3 TRBV9 - CASSVGDGSGNTIYF TGTGCCAGCAGCGTAGGGGACGGCTCTGGAAACACCATATATTTT
- TRBJ1-6 TRBV28 - CASSPLGGASGSPTPSENSPLHF TGTGCCAGCAGTCCTCTGGGGGGGGCCAGCGGTTCCCCCACCCCATCGGAAAATTCACCCCTCCACTTT
- TRBJ1-6 TRBV6-1 - CASSEVGASNSPLHF TGTGCCAGCAGTGAAGTTGGGGCAAGTAATTCACCCCTCCACTTT
- TRBJ2-5 TRBV24-1 - CATGDAETQYF TGTGCCACCGGGGATGCTGAGACCCAGTACTTC
- TRBJ1-3 TRBV4-3 - CASSQEWRTGLSGNTIYF TGCGCCAGCAGCCAAGAATGGCGTACAGGTCTCTCTGGAAACACCATATATTTT
- TRBJ2-5 TRBV20-1 - CSASSFLAEETQYF TGCAGTGCTAGTTCTTTCCTAGCAGAAGAGACCCAGTACTTC
once TRBJ2-1 TRBV19 - CASSSAGVVYEQFF TGTGCCAGTAGTTCTGCAGGGGTGGTCTATGAGCAGTTCTTC
- TRBJ2-4 TRBV30 TRBD2 CAWSPTSWTSGRKLAKNIQYF TGTGCCTGGAGTCCTACCTCCTGGACTAGCGGGAGGAAACTAGCCAAAAACATTCAGTACTTC
once TRBJ2-3 TRBV6-5 - CASSRSSSTDTQYF TGTGCCAGCAGCCGCAGTTCAAGCACAGATACGCAGTATTTT
- TRBJ2-1 TRBV11-2 - CASSLDLGYNEQFF TGTGCCAGCAGCTTAGACCTCGGTTACAATGAGCAGTTCTTC
- TRBJ1-2 TRBV19 TRBD1 CASSQTGDNYGYTF TGTGCCAGTAGTCAGACAGGGGATAACTATGGCTACACCTTC
- TRBJ2-1 TRBV4-2 - CASSQDYGSYNEQFF TGTGCCAGCAGCCAAGACTACGGGAGCTACAATGAGCAGTTCTTC
- TRBJ1-5 TRBV19 - CASSILGGLGNQPQHF TGTGCCAGTAGTATACTTGGGGGGCTGGGCAATCAGCCCCAGCATTTT
- TRBJ2-7 TRBV11-3 TRBD2 CASSLGGGREGYYEQYF TGTGCCAGCAGCTTAGGAGGTGGACGGGAGGGCTACTACGAGCAGTACTTC
- TRBJ1-1 TRBV19 - CASSRQGMDTEAFF TGTGCCAGTAGTCGGCAGGGGATGGACACTGAAGCTTTCTTT
once TRBJ1-2 TRBV14 - CASSQERRGPGQPGWTF TGTGCCAGCAGCCAAGAGAGGAGGGGACCCGGACAGCCAGGATGGACCTTC
- TRBJ1-3 TRBV5-1 - CASSLGRSSGNTIYF TGCGCCAGCAGCTTAGGACGGAGCTCTGGAAACACCATATATTTT
- TRBJ1-5 TRBV27 - CASSWGGNQPQHF TGTGCCAGCAGTTGGGGCGGAAATCAGCCCCAGCATTTT
- TRBJ1-4 TRBV7-8 TRBD1 CASSRDSMNEKLFF TGTGCCAGCAGCCGGGACAGTATGAATGAAAAACTGTTTTTT
- TRBJ2-1 TRBV18 TRBD2 CASSPRSSGGYNEQFF TGTGCCAGCTCACCACGTTCCAGCGGGGGTTACAATGAGCAGTTCTTC
- TRBJ2-7 TRBV28 - CASSFLGRPAYEQYF TGTGCCAGCAGTTTTCTAGGGAGGCCGGCCTACGAGCAGTACTTC
- TRBJ1-2 TRBV7-2 - CASSLGPGYYGYTF TGTGCCAGCAGCTTAGGGCCGGGTTATTATGGCTACACCTTC
once TRBJ1-5 TRBV2 - CASSGDTEQPQHF TGTGCCAGCAGTGGGGACACCGAACAGCCCCAGCATTTT
- TRBJ2-7 TRBV30 TRBD1 CAWSSDRGVTYEQYF TGTGCCTGGAGCTCCGACAGGGGCGTTACCTACGAGCAGTACTTC
- TRBJ2-5 TRBV21-1 - CASLLKQGRWETQYF TGTGCCAGCCTCCTAAAACAGGGGAGGTGGGAGACCCAGTACTTC
once TRBJ1-4 TRBV4-1 - CASSQGGGSGEKLFF TGCGCCAGCAGCCAAGGTGGAGGGTCGGGTGAAAAACTGTTTTTT
- TRBJ1-1 TRBV29-1 - CSVGGRINTEAFF TGCAGCGTGGGAGGCCGGATCAACACTGAAGCTTTCTTT
- TRBJ2-2 TRBV10-3 TRBD2 CAIRGTSGRSGGELFF TGTGCCATCAGGGGGACTAGCGGGAGAAGTGGCGGGGAGCTGTTTTTT
- TRBJ2-1 TRBV28 - CASSLSHHQTRYEQFF TGTGCCAGCAGTTTGTCCCACCACCAAACTAGATATGAGCAGTTCTTC
once TRBJ2-2 TRBV27 - CASGELRTINTGELFF TGTGCCAGTGGAGAACTTAGAACTATTAACACCGGGGAGCTGTTTTTT